These 2 T cell receptor beta chains were sequenced from one sample in a study of blood T cell repertoires in COVID-19. Libraries were prepared by immunoSEQ multiplex PCR; TCRdb keeps only in-frame clonotypes and omits some of them. The sample lists roughly 200,000 clones, around 86% occurring once. The sample was PBMCs or T cells enriched from blood (not recorded which). All receptors derive from a man between 40 and 49 years old with acute COVID-19.

The chain links TRBV29-1 to TRBJ1-1, with D unresolved. The CDR3 totals 13 residues. Trimming pared 3 bases from V and 8 bases from J, leaving 16 bases between. In germline, CDR1 is SQVTM, CDR2 ANQGSEA. In nucleotides, the CDR3 is TGCAGCGTTGAGGAGTCCGGCCACGACGAAGCTTTCTTT. It specifies CSVEESGHDEAFF.

The chain couples TRBV28 to TRBJ1-5; no firm D call. The germline V gene encodes CDR1 MDHEN and CDR2 SYDVKM. The CDR3 has 12 amino acids. Trimming shortened V by 1 base and J by 6 bases, and 4 bases separated the two germline ends. The DNA for the CDR3 is TGTGCCAGCAGTTTATCGGGTCAGCCCCAGCATTTT. As protein: CASSLSGQPQHF.